This T cell receptor (beta chain) came from a study of T cell changes during pregnancy in multiple sclerosis (dated by TCRdb to between 2017 and 2020). The study in broad terms: In women with multiple sclerosis, the researchers looked at how the T cell repertoire shifted as pregnancy progressed.

This clone was observed once. The target of this receptor is not known. The input lacks base qualities; no much larger clone sits a single base away. The library was obtained by the immunoSEQ multiplex PCR assay. TCRdb stores this immuneACCESS table with in-frame sequences only. Part of the clones is absent; in the studies checked, under half of the shortfall reflects unresolved V genes, and no reason is known for the rest. This sample has 30,000 or so clones in its table, and 85% to 90% of those were observed once. The ten top clones hold about 0.7% of the sample. From its cysteine to its phenylalanine, the CDR3 spans 15 amino acids. Of all the DNA, just the CDR3 is kept, 45 bases in frame from base 1. Per the germline V gene (reference sequence), SGHNT is the CDR1 and YYREEE is the CDR2. Between the V and J ends, shortened by 6 bases and 0 bases respectively, the junction contains 15 bases.

This chain is built from TRBV5-4 and TRBJ1-2; possibly the D gene is TRBD1, per 5 matching bases. The sample here was CD4+ T cells from peripheral blood mononuclear cells, taken in the first trimester of pregnancy. The TCR originated in a female donor in good health, enrolled as a control in a pregnancy study. The CDR3 region reads CASTLQEGPNYGYTF. The DNA is as follows: TGTGCCAGCACACTACAGGAGGGCCCTAACTATGGCTACACCTTC.